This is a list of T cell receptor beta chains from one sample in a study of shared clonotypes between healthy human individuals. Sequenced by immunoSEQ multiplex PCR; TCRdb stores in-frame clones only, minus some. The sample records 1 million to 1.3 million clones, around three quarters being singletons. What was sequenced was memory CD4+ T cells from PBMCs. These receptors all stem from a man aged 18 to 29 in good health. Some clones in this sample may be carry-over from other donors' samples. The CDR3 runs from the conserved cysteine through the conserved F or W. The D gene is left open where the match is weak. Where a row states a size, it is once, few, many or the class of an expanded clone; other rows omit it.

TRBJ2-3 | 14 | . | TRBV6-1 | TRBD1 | CASFQDRGTDTQYF | TGTGCCAGCTTCCAGGACAGGGGCACAGATACGCAGTATTTT
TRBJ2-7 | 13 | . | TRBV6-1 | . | CATSASVSYEQYF | TGTGCCACCTCAGCCTCCGTTTCCTACGAGCAGTACTTC
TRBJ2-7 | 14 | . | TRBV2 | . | CASSERGVRGEQYF | TGTGCCAGCAGTGAGAGGGGGGTAAGGGGCGAGCAGTACTTC
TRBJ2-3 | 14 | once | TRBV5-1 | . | CASSLRQITDTQYF | TGCGCCAGCAGCTTGAGGCAGATCACAGATACGCAGTATTTT
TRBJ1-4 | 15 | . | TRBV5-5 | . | CASSLVTGSLEKLFF | TGTGCCAGCAGCTTGGTAACAGGGAGCCTAGAAAAACTGTTTTTT
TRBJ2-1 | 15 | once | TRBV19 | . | CASSRGFRGYNEQFF | TGTGCCAGTAGTAGGGGGTTTAGGGGATACAATGAGCAGTTCTTC
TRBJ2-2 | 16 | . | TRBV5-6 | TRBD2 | CASSSSGRRSTGELFF | TGTGCCAGCAGCTCTAGCGGGAGGAGGTCCACCGGGGAGCTGTTTTTT
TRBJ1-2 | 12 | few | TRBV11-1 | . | CASSLAAYGYTF | TGTGCCAGCAGCTTAGCGGCCTATGGCTACACCTTC
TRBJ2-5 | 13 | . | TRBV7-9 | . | CASPGANGETQYF | TGTGCCAGCCCCGGGGCGAATGGAGAGACCCAGTACTTC
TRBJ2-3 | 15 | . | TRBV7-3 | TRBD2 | CASSASSGPTDTQYF | TGTGCCAGCAGCGCCTCTAGCGGACCCACAGATACGCAGTATTTT
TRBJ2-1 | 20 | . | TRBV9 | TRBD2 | CASSVSPGTSGTSSYNEQFF | TGTGCCAGCAGCGTTTCCCCCGGGACTAGCGGGACTTCCTCCTACAATGAGCAGTTCTTC
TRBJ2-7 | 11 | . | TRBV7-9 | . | CASSAGGEQYF | TGTGCCAGCAGCGCCGGAGGCGAGCAGTACTTC
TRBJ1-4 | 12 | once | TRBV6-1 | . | CASGFANEKLFF | TGCGCGTCGGGGTTTGCTAATGAAAAACTGTTTTTT
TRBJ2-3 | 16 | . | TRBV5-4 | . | CASDSVGSKSTDTQYF | TGTGCCAGCGACTCTGTTGGTAGCAAAAGCACAGATACGCAGTATTTT
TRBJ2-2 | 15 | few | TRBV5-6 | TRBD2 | CARGIAGLNTGELFF | TGTGCCAGAGGAATAGCGGGATTGAACACCGGGGAGCTGTTTTTT
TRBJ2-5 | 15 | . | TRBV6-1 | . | CASSEFVQGGETQYF | TGTGCCAGCAGTGAATTTGTACAGGGCGGGGAGACCCAGTACTTC
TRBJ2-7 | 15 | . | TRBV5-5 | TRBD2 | CASSFLTGGYYEQYF | TGTGCCAGCAGCTTCCTTACGGGAGGCTACTACGAGCAGTACTTC
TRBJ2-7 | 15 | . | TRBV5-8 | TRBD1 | CASSLGQGAIYEQYF | TGTGCCAGCAGCTTGGGACAGGGGGCGATCTACGAGCAGTACTTC
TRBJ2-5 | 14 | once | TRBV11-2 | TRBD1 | CASSLSGGGETQYF | TGTGCCAGCAGCTTATCAGGGGGCGGGGAGACCCAGTACTTC
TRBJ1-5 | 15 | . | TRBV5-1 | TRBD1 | CASSPEGQGGQPQHF | TGCGCCAGCAGCCCAGAGGGACAGGGCGGTCAGCCCCAGCATTTT
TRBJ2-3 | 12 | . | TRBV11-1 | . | CASSLRTDTQYF | TGTGCCAGCAGCCTCCGCACAGATACGCAGTATTTT
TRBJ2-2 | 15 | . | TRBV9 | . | CASSAQGFDTGELFF | TGTGCCAGCAGCGCTCAGGGGTTCGACACCGGGGAGCTGTTTTTT